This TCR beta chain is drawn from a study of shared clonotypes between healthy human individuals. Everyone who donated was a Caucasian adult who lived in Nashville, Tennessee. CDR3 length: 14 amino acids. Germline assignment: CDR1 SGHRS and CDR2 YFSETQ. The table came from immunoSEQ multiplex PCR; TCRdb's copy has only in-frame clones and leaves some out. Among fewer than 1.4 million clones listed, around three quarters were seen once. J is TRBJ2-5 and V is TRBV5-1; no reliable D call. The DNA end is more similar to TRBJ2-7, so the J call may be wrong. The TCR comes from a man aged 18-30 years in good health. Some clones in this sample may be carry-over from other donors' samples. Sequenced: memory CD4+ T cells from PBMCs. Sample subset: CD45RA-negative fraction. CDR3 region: CASSFREAPNEQYF. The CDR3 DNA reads TGCGCCAGCAGCTTCCGTGAAGCACCGAACGAGCAGTACTTC.